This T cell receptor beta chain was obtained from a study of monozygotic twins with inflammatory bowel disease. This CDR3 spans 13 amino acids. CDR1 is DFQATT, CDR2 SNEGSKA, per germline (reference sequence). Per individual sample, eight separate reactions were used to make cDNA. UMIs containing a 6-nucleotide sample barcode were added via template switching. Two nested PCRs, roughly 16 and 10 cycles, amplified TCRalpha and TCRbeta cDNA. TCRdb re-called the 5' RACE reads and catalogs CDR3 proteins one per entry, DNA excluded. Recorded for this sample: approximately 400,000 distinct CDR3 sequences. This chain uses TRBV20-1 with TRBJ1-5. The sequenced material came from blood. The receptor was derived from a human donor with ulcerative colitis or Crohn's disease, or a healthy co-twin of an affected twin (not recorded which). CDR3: CSARLGSNQPQHF.